These 29 T cell receptor beta chains originate from one sample sequenced in a study of CD8+ T cells in alopecia areata. Extracted RNA was reverse transcribed, and the resulting cDNA served as sequencing template. The table came from immunoSEQ multiplex PCR; TCRdb's copy has only in-frame clones and leaves some out. The sample contains around 250,000 clones, roughly two thirds of which appear only once. Here the sequenced sample was CD4+ T cells sorted from blood, taken at week 0. These receptors originate from a human donor with alopecia areata.

This chain links TRBV12-5 with TRBJ2-1, with 12 positions matching TRBD2. J gave up 8 bases and V 0 bases, and 5 bases lay outside the gene matches. Germline loops: CDR1 LGHNT, CDR2 FRNRAP. This CDR3 spans 16 amino acids. CDR3 DNA sequence: TGTGCTAGTGGTTTGGTACTGACTAGCGGGGGCGATGAGCAGTTCTTC. Its protein is CASGLVLTSGGDEQFF.

V usage is TRBV6-5 and J usage is TRBJ2-7; D might be TRBD1 (6 bases). V lost 8 bases to trimming and J lost 2 bases, with 13 bases between them. CDR3 length equals 13 residues. CDR1 and CDR2 (germline): MNHEY, SVGAGI. CDR3 sequence reads: CASGTGPPYEQYF. The CDR3 bases are TGTGCCAGCGGCACAGGGCCACCCTACGAGCAGTACTTC.

The V call is TRBV19, the J call TRBJ2-7; 7 bases are a match to TRBD1. CDR1 is LNHDA and CDR2 is SQIVND in the germline V gene (reference sequence). This CDR3 comprises 15 residues. J was trimmed by 5 bases and V by 1 base; bases with no gene match: 8. The CDR3 sequence is CASSIGGTVINEQYF. DNA of the CDR3: TGTGCCAGTAGTATAGGAGGGACAGTGATCAACGAGCAGTACTTC.

The rearrangement joins TRBV6-6 to TRBJ2-5; D is uncertain. In germline, CDR1 is MNHNY, CDR2 SVGAGI (reference sequence). The CDR3 is 11 residues long. Trimming removed 6 bases from V and 3 bases from J, with 5 bases in between. The CDR3 is CASSLKETQYF. CDR3 DNA sequence: TGTGCCAGCAGCCTAAAAGAGACCCAGTACTTC.

The chain has TRBV9 and TRBJ1-4; no clear D. Germline loops: CDR1 SGDLS, CDR2 YYNGEE. V shed 4 bases and J shed 5 bases, with 6 bases lying between them. This CDR3 is 12 amino acids long. The CDR3 loop is CASSPSNEKLFF. CDR3 bases: TGTGCCAGCAGCCCCTCAAATGAAAAACTGTTTTTT. The complete variable domain, with remaining parts taken from reference TRBV9 and TRBJ1-4, reads DSGVTQTPKHLITATGQRVTLRCSPRSGDLSVYWYQQSLDQGLQFLIQYYNGEERAKGNILERFSAQQFPDLHSELNLSSLELGDSALYFCASSPSNEKLFFGSGTQLSVL.

Details on this clone: Other DNA sequences from this sample encode an identical CDR3 as well. This sequence joins TRBV30 and TRBJ1-2; maybe TRBD1 (5 bases). The CDR3 covers 12 residues. V lost 2 bases and J 3 bases, leaving 7 bases between the germline ends. Germline-derived CDR1 and CDR2 are GTSNPN and SVGIG (reference sequence). The CDR3 loop reads CAWSPGDYGYTF. In DNA, the CDR3 is TGTGCCTGGAGTCCGGGGGACTATGGCTACACCTTC.

J is TRBJ1-6 and V is TRBV30; no clear D. CDR1 GTSNPN and CDR2 SVGIG come from the germline V gene (reference sequence). The CDR3 covers 13 residues. Trimming shortened V by 4 bases and J by 1 base, and 5 bases separated the two germline ends. CDR3 in DNA: TGTGCCTGGACAGCTTCCTATAATTCACCCCTCCACTTT. Translating it yields CAWTASYNSPLHF.

A note on this clone: Different DNA sequences within this sample yield the same CDR3. The chain carries TRBV29-1 and TRBJ2-5, with 8 bases fitting TRBD1. Unmatched junction bases numbered 4, after V lost 2 bases and J lost 5 bases. Germline V gene lookup returns CDR1 SQVTM and CDR2 ANQGSEA. The CDR3 has 13 residues. The CDR3 coding sequence is TGCAGCGTTGAACAGGGGGCCGGGGAGACCCAGTACTTC. It specifies CSVEQGAGETQYF.

The chain uses TRBV30 and TRBJ2-3, with 9 bases fitting TRBD1. After removal of 3 bases from V and 2 bases from J, the junction contained 9 bases not matched to a gene. Germline CDR1 and CDR2: GTSNPN and SVGIG (reference sequence). The CDR3 length is 16 residues. CDR3 sequence reads: CAWSSGGQGYTDTQYF. The CDR3 DNA reads TGTGCCTGGAGCTCAGGGGGACAGGGATACACAGATACGCAGTATTTT.

This clone was picked up a small number of times. The chain carries TRBV2 and TRBJ1-2; TRBD1 is a possible D gene (5 bases). CDR3 size: 13 residues. CDR1 and CDR2 from the germline V gene are SNHLY and FYNNEI. Deletions cut 1 base from V and 3 bases from J, with 6 bases between. CDR3: CASSEEGYYGYTF. In nucleotides, the CDR3 is TGTGCCAGCAGTGAAGAGGGGTACTATGGCTACACCTTC.

In its sample, this clone was seen a few times. The genes are TRBV5-6 and TRBJ2-7; D remains unclear. Germline assignment: CDR1 SGHDT and CDR2 YYEEEE. Trimming shortened V by 2 bases and J by 2 bases, and 8 bases separated the two germline ends. The CDR3 sequence is 13 residues long. In DNA, the CDR3 is TGTGCCAGCAGCTTAGGGCCAACCTACGAGCAGTACTTC. Encoded protein: CASSLGPTYEQYF. The whole variable domain, remainder taken from reference TRBV5-6 and TRBJ2-7, is DAGVTQSPTHLIKTRGQQVTLRCSPKSGHDTVSWYQQALGQGPQFIFQYYEEEERQRGNFPDRFSGHQFPNYSSELNVNALLLGDSALYLCASSLGPTYEQYFGPGTRLTVT.

The chain couples TRBV6-1 to TRBJ1-2; perhaps TRBD1 as D (5 bases). Germline V gives CDR1 MNHNS, CDR2 SASEGT. The CDR3 has 13 amino acids. The V end lost 3 bases, the J end lost 8 bases, and 13 bases lay between the germline ends. As DNA, the CDR3 is TGTGCCAGCAGTGAGGCGGGACTCAGCGGCTACACCTTC. Protein: CASSEAGLSGYTF.

This chain joins TRBV5-1 and TRBJ1-1, with a tentative D call TRBD1 (5 bases). Per the germline V gene, CDR1 is SGHRS and CDR2 is YFSETQ. There are 15 residues in the CDR3. With 4 bases removed from V and 2 bases from J, the gap between germline ends came to 15 bases. CDR3: CASSNFAGDNTEAFF. The DNA for the CDR3 is TGCGCCAGCAGCAACTTTGCCGGGGACAACACTGAAGCTTTCTTT.

The V call is TRBV30, the J call TRBJ1-6; a weak D match, TRBD1 (6 bases). The CDR3 sequence is 15 residues long. V lost 4 bases and J 2 bases, leaving 12 bases between the germline ends. Per germline, CDR1 GTSNPN and CDR2 SVGIG (reference sequence). The CDR3 region is CAWNTGRTYNSPLHF. The CDR3 nucleotides are TGTGCCTGGAACACAGGGAGGACCTATAATTCACCCCTCCACTTT.

The rearrangement uses TRBV30 and TRBJ2-3; 10 bases align to TRBD2. V lost 3 bases and J lost 14; bases outside the gene matches: 17. CDR1 and CDR2 from the germline V gene are GTSNPN and SVGIG (reference sequence). There are 15 residues in the CDR3. CDR3 sequence reads: CAWRAPLAGAPWWYF. The CDR3 DNA sequence: TGTGCCTGGAGGGCCCCCCTAGCGGGGGCCCCGTGGTGGTATTTT.

The rearrangement links TRBV5-1 to TRBJ2-7; TRBD1 aligns across 7 bases. J was trimmed by 3 bases and V by 4 bases; bases with no gene match: 10. The CDR3 sequence is 15 residues long. The germline V gene has CDR1 SGHRS and CDR2 YFSETQ. The DNA for the CDR3 is TGCGCCAGCAGCCCTACAGGGGTCCCAAGCTACGAGCAGTACTTC. Its protein product is CASSPTGVPSYEQYF.

Concerning this clone: Other DNA sequences in this sample translate to the same CDR3. The V and J genes are TRBV9 and TRBJ2-7; D is unresolved. The V gene lost 0 bases and the J gene lost 1 base, with 8 bases spanning the gap. CDR3 length: 14 amino acids. CDR1 is SGDLS, CDR2 YYNGEE, per germline. The CDR3 DNA reads TGTGCCAGCAGCGTAGATGGCCGTTCCTACGAGCAGTACTTC. This sequence encodes CASSVDGRSYEQYF. Looking up the rest from reference TRBV9 and TRBJ2-7 gives the full variable domain: DSGVTQTPKHLITATGQRVTLRCSPRSGDLSVYWYQQSLDQGLQFLIQYYNGEERAKGNILERFSAQQFPDLHSELNLSSLELGDSALYFCASSVDGRSYEQYFGPGTRLTVT.

The chain joins TRBV4-1 to TRBJ2-3; D is unresolved. Per the germline V gene, CDR1 is MGHRA and CDR2 is YSYEKL. The CDR3 length is 15 residues. Deletions cut 0 bases from V and 2 bases from J, with 9 bases between. The chain's CDR3 is CASSQDPHTTDTQYF. CDR3 DNA: TGCGCCAGCAGCCAAGATCCACACACCACAGATACGCAGTATTTT.

V usage is TRBV30 and J usage is TRBJ1-1; TRBD1 is a possible D gene (5 bases). CDR3 size: 13 residues. V lost 0 bases and J lost 5, with 10 bases in between. The germline V gene has CDR1 GTSNPN and CDR2 SVGIG (reference sequence). The CDR3 spells CAWSVQVGTEAFF. CDR3 nucleotide sequence: TGTGCCTGGAGTGTACAGGTCGGGACTGAAGCTTTCTTT.

This chain uses TRBV15 with TRBJ1-6; D not certain. The V gene's germline CDR1 is LNHNV and CDR2 YYDKDF (reference sequence). The length of the CDR3 is 16 residues. V was shortened by 0 bases and J by 7 bases, with 13 bases between the two germline ends. The CDR3 nucleotides read TGTGCCACCAGCAGAGATCACGGCCTTGTAAATTCACCCCTCCACTTT. This translates into CATSRDHGLVNSPLHF.

CDR3 in DNA: TGTGCCAGCAGTCCAAGGGGACTCCCCAGGGAGACCCAGTACTTC. Translating it yields CASSPRGLPRETQYF. The chain recombines TRBV6-6 with TRBJ2-5; D is perhaps TRBD2 (6 bases). In germline, CDR1 is MNHNY, CDR2 SVGAGI (reference sequence). The CDR3 runs 15 residues. V lost 5 bases, J lost 5 bases, and 18 bases lay in between.

In its sample, this clone was seen once. The chain carries TRBV15 and TRBJ2-1; possibly TRBD1 for D (5 bases). The CDR3 is 14 residues long. Germline CDR1 reads LNHNV; CDR2 reads YYDKDF (reference sequence). Between the trimmed V and J ends, which lost 0 bases and 7 bases, there was a span of 10 bases. The CDR3 DNA reads as TGTGCCACCAGCAGAGACCTCAGGGTTAATGAGCAGTTCTTC. Amino acid sequence: CATSRDLRVNEQFF.

This clone was counted once. This chain's CDR3 is CSGGTTGGGTGELFF. The CDR3 coding sequence is TGCAGCGGCGGAACGACAGGGGGAGGCACCGGGGAGCTGTTTTTT. This chain connects TRBV29-1 to TRBJ2-2, with 9 nucleotides matching TRBD1. V shed 7 bases and J 4 bases; nucleotides not matched to a gene: 10. The CDR3 covers 15 residues. Germline CDR1 and CDR2: SQVTM and ANQGSEA.

The J gene is TRBJ1-5, the V gene TRBV6-5; no reliable D call. The CDR3 is 14 residues long. Germline-derived CDR1 and CDR2 are MNHEY and SVGAGI. Trimming shortened V by 6 bases and J by 0 bases, and 9 bases separated the two germline ends. CDR3 nucleotides: TGTGCCAGCAGGCGACAAGATAGCAATCAGCCCCAGCATTTT. Translating it yields CASRRQDSNQPQHF.

This chain joins TRBV7-9 and TRBJ1-1; the D gene is possibly TRBD1 (5 bases). Germline-derived CDR1 and CDR2 are SEHNR and FQNEAQ (reference sequence). V gave up 4 bases and J gave up 0 bases, with 9 bases separating them. The CDR3 contains 14 residues. Here the CDR3 reads CASSYQGMNTEAFF. In DNA form, the CDR3 reads TGTGCCAGCAGCTACCAGGGTATGAACACTGAAGCTTTCTTT.

V and J are TRBV11-2 and TRBJ2-3; tentatively, D is TRBD1 (6 bases). CDR3 size: 15 residues. Germline lookup yields CDR1 SGHAT and CDR2 FQNNGV. Trimming shortened V by 4 bases and J by 2 bases, and 13 bases separated the two germline ends. Here the CDR3 reads CASSSIRGHTDTQYF. CDR3 DNA: TGTGCCAGCAGCTCCATCCGGGGACACACAGATACGCAGTATTTT.

The genes are TRBV7-2 and TRBJ2-4; perhaps TRBD1 as D (6 bases). This CDR3 region has 14 residues. Trimming removed 7 bases at V and 0 bases at J, with 10 bases between. Germline V gene data show CDR1 as SGHTA and CDR2 as FQGNSA. The chain's CDR3 is CASTQGLAKNIQYF. CDR3 nucleotide sequence: TGTGCCAGCACCCAGGGGTTAGCCAAAAACATTCAGTACTTC.

The chain is built from TRBV30 and TRBJ1-4, with D unclear. The V and J ends lost 0 bases and 8 bases respectively, with 7 bases between them. Germline V gives CDR1 GTSNPN, CDR2 SVGIG (reference sequence). This CDR3 region has 12 residues. The CDR3 spells CAWSVSREKLFF. For the CDR3, the DNA is TGTGCCTGGAGTGTTAGCCGAGAAAAACTGTTTTTT.

This clone was detected a few times. The chain carries TRBV5-1 and TRBJ1-6; the D gene is possibly TRBD1 (6 bases). Germline V CDR1 and CDR2: SGHRS, YFSETQ. This CDR3 is built from 15 residues. Trimming left V 0 bases short and J 8 bases short, with 12 bases between. CDR3 nucleotides: TGCGCCAGCAGCTTGGACGAGGGGGACTATTCACCCCTCCACTTT. Its protein is CASSLDEGDYSPLHF.